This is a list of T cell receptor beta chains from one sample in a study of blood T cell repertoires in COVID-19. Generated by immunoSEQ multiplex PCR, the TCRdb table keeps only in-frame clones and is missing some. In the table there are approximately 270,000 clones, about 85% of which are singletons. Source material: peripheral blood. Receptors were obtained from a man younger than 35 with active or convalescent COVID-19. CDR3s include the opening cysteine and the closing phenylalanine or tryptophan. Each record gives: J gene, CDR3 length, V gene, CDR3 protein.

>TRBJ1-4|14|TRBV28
CASNQGTTNEKLFF
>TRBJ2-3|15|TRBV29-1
CSVEGTSGGTYTQYF
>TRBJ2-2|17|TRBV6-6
CASSPALDRRNTGELFF
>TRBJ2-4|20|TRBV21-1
CASSKALKQGQFVAKNIQYF
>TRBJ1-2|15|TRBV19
CASSAMDRAQDGYTF
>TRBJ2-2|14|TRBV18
CASSQAGNTGELFF
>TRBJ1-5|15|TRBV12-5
CASARGDAGNQPQHF
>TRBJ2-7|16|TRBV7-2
CASSLVLAGVDGEQYF
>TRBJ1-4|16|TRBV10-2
CASYPFRDRGKEKLFF
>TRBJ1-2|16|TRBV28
CASSPFPRGSNYGYTF